This TCR beta chain was captured by sequencing in a study of vaccination and CD4 T cells after COVID-19. The wider study: Sampling post-COVID took place a median roughly 92 days after diagnosis (range 35 to 161).

Points on this clonotype: Its antigen is as yet unknown.

Cultured CD4+ T cell DNA was sequenced using the Oncomine TCR Beta short-read assay. TCRdb passed the PCR reads through MiXCR, listing each CDR3 protein once. The sample lists 3,400 or so distinct CDR3 sequences, roughly 80% occurring once. The treatment here: approximately nine-day PBMC culture with coronavirus spike peptide pools or control peptides (ViraFEST assay). Under the ViraFEST approach, antigen-specific T cells were expanded with peptide pools and TCRs subsequently sequenced. Following a culture period (approximately 9 days), negative selection was used to isolate CD4+ T cells. There are 15 residues in the CDR3. The V end was cut by 0 bases, the J end by 4 bases, with 12 bases between. Germline-derived CDR1 and CDR2 are MNHEY and SVGAGI.

What was sequenced was CD4+ T cells from blood, cultured in vitro. The clonotype was recovered from a human donor who had recovered from COVID-19. This sequence joins TRBV6-5 and TRBJ1-2; D unresolved. The chain's CDR3 is CASSYSTHTFYGYTF. CDR3 sequence (DNA): TGTGCCAGCAGTTACTCGACACACACCTTCTATGGCTACACCTTC.